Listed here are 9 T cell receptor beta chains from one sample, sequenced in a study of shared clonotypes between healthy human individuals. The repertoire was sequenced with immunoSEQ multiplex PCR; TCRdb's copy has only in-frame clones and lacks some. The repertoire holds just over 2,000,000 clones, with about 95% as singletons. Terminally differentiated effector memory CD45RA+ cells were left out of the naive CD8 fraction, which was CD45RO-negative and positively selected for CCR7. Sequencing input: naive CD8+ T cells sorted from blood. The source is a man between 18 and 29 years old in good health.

The CDR3 DNA sequence: TGTGCCAGCGGCATAGTGAGGGACCTTCAGCCCCAGCATTTT. It specifies CASGIVRDLQPQHF. V and J are TRBV28 and TRBJ1-5, with D maybe TRBD1 (5 bases). In germline, CDR1 is MDHEN, CDR2 SYDVKM. The V end lost 8 bases, the J end lost 6 bases, and 17 bases lay between the germline ends. The CDR3 contains 14 residues.

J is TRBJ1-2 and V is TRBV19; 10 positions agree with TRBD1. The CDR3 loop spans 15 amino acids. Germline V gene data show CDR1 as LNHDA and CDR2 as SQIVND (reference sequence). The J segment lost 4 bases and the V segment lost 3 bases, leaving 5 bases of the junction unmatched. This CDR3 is CASSIGQGVPYGYTF. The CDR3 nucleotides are TGTGCCAGTAGTATCGGACAGGGGGTCCCCTATGGCTACACCTTC.

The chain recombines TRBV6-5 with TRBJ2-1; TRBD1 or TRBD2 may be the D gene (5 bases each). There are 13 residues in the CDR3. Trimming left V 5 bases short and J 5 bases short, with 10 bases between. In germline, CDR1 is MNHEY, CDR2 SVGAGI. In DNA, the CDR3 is TGTGCCAGCAGTCTCGGGACCCACAATGAGCAGTTCTTC. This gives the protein CASSLGTHNEQFF.

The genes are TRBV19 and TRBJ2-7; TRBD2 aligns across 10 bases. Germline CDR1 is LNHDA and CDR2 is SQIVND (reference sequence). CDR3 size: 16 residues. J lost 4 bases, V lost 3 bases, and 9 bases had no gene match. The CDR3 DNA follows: TGTGCCAGTAGTATTGGAGCGGGAGGGCCAGGGTACGAGCAGTACTTC. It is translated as CASSIGAGGPGYEQYF.

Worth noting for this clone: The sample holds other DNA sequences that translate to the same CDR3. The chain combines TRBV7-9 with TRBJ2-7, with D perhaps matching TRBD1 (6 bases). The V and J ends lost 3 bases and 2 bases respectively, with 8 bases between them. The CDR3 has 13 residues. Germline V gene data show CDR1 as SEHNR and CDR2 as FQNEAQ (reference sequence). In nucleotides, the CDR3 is TGTGCCAGCAGCTTGACAGGTACCTACGAGCAGTACTTC. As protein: CASSLTGTYEQYF.

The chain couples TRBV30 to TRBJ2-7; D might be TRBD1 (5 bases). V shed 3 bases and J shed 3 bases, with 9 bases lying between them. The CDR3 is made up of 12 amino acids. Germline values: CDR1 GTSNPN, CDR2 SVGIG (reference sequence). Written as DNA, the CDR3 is TGTGCCTGGAGGGAAGGGGTCTACGAGCAGTACTTC. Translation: CAWREGVYEQYF. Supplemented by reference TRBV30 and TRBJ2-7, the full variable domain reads SQTIHQWPATLVQPVGSPLSLECTVEGTSNPNLYWYRQAAGRGLQLLFYSVGIGQISSEVPQNLSASRPQDRQFILSSKKLLLSDSGFYLCAWREGVYEQYFGPGTRLTVT.

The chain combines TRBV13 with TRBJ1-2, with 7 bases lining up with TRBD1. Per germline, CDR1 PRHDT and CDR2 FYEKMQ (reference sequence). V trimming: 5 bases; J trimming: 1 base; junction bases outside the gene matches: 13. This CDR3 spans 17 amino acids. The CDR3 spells CASSLSGLQGGNYGYTF. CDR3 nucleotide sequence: TGTGCCAGCAGCCTTAGTGGACTGCAGGGGGGTAACTATGGCTACACCTTC.

The CDR3, as DNA: TGTGCCAGCAGTGAAGCTGCAGCGGGAGGCCTCTCCTACGAGCAGTACTTC. It translates to CASSEAAAGGLSYEQYF. V is TRBV2 and J is TRBJ2-7; 9 nucleotides align to TRBD2. Trimming cost V 0 bases and J 0 bases; bases outside gene matches: 6. Germline CDR1 and CDR2: SNHLY and FYNNEI. The CDR3 spans 17 residues.

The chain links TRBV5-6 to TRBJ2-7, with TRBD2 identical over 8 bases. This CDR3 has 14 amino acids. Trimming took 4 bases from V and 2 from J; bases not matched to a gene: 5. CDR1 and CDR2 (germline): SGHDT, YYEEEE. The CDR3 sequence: CASSATSGAYEQYF. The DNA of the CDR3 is TGTGCCAGCAGCGCTACTAGCGGCGCCTACGAGCAGTACTTC. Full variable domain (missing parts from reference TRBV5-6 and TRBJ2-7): DAGVTQSPTHLIKTRGQQVTLRCSPKSGHDTVSWYQQALGQGPQFIFQYYEEEERQRGNFPDRFSGHQFPNYSSELNVNALLLGDSALYLCASSATSGAYEQYFGPGTRLTVT.